A selection of T cell receptor beta chains follows, all from one sample in a study of cytomegalovirus exposure and HLA in healthy donors. Profiled with immunoSEQ multiplex PCR; TCRdb holds only in-frame clones, not every one. The sample lists under 200,000 clones, 75% to 85% seen once, with nearly 0.4% in the top ten. Sequencing used PBMCs. All receptors derive from a male donor in good health and CMV-seropositive. Both conserved end residues are part of each CDR3. The D gene is left open where the match is weak. A clone size is listed for some rows: how often the clone was seen (once, few, many), or a class if it is expanded.

>TRBJ2-3|TRBD2|TRBV7-9|.
CASSLVVAGYTDTQYF
TGTGCCAGCAGCTTAGTAGTAGCGGGGTACACAGATACGCAGTATTTT
>TRBJ2-5|.|TRBV4-1|.
CASSQDIFGETQYF
TGCGCCAGCAGCCAAGATATCTTCGGAGAGACCCAGTACTTC
>TRBJ2-1|.|TRBV5-4|.
CASSLEGRRGNEQFF
TGTGCCAGCAGCTTGGAAGGGCGAAGGGGCAATGAGCAGTTCTTC
>TRBJ2-3|TRBD2|TRBV4-3|once
CASSQDLLAGGSTDTQYF
TGCGCCAGCAGCCAAGATCTGCTAGCGGGAGGGAGCACAGATACGCAGTATTTT
>TRBJ2-3|.|TRBV5-1|.
CASSLARWEMGTDTQYF
TGCGCCAGCAGCTTGGCCCGGTGGGAGATGGGCACAGATACGCAGTATTTT
>TRBJ2-2|.|TRBV7-3|.
CASSFSTGRGITGELFF
TGTGCCAGCAGCTTCTCCACAGGGAGAGGGATCACCGGGGAGCTGTTTTTT
>TRBJ2-5|TRBD2|TRBV6-1|.
CASSEDLSGGETQYF
TGTGCCAGCAGTGAAGACCTTAGCGGGGGGGAGACCCAGTACTTC
>TRBJ1-6|.|TRBV14|.
CASSPRPDSPLHF
TGTGCCAGCAGCCCCCGTCCCGATTCACCCCTCCACTTT
>TRBJ2-1|TRBD1|TRBV7-3|few
CASSPGQGGYNEQFF
TGTGCCAGCAGCCCGGGACAGGGGGGGTACAATGAGCAGTTCTTC
>TRBJ1-1|.|TRBV7-2|.
CASSLVTGYMNTEAFF
TGTGCCAGCAGCTTAGTTACAGGGTACATGAACACTGAAGCTTTCTTT
>TRBJ1-3|.|TRBV5-1|.
CASSSGTSGNTIYF
TGCGCCAGCAGCTCTGGCACATCTGGAAACACCATATATTTT
>TRBJ1-5|.|TRBV7-2|.
CASSSFGGNQPQHF
TGTGCCAGCAGCTCGTTCGGGGGGAATCAGCCCCAGCATTTT
>TRBJ2-2|.|TRBV7-7|.
CASSQERGRELFF
TGTGCTAGCAGCCAAGAACGTGGCCGGGAGCTGTTTTTT
>TRBJ1-5|.|TRBV28|.
CASSPLGGGNQPQHF
TGTGCCAGCAGCCCCCTCGGAGGGGGCAATCAGCCCCAGCATTTT
>TRBJ2-1|.|TRBV6-5|.
CASTPNRAGYNEQFF
TGTGCCAGCACTCCAAACAGGGCGGGCTACAATGAGCAGTTCTTC
>TRBJ2-3|TRBD2|TRBV11-3|.
CASSLEGIGGAYGTQYF
TGTGCCAGCAGCTTAGAAGGAATCGGGGGGGCCTATGGTACGCAGTATTTT
>TRBJ1-2|TRBD1|TRBV9|.
CASSVAYTGDGYTF
TGTGCCAGCAGCGTAGCTTATACAGGGGACGGCTACACCTTC
>TRBJ2-3|TRBD2|TRBV7-9|.
CASSSQIRLANTDTQYF
TGTGCCAGCAGCTCCCAGATAAGACTAGCGAACACAGATACGCAGTATTTT
>TRBJ1-5|TRBD1|TRBV19|few
CASSIGGQINQPQHF
TGTGCCAGTAGTATAGGGGGACAGATCAATCAGCCCCAGCATTTT
>TRBJ2-1|.|TRBV7-6|few
CASSLGAGSYNEQFF
TGTGCCAGCAGCTTAGGGGCAGGCTCCTACAATGAGCAGTTCTTC
>TRBJ2-7|.|TRBV29-1|.
CSVAGYEQYF
TGCAGCGTTGCCGGGTACGAGCAGTACTTC
>TRBJ2-1|.|TRBV10-3|.
CAISESIGGSYNEQFF
TGTGCCATCAGTGAGTCAATCGGGGGTTCCTACAATGAGCAGTTCTTC
>TRBJ2-4|.|TRBV7-9|.
CASSSQRADSKNIQYF
TGTGCCAGCAGCTCACAGCGTGCGGACAGTAAAAACATTCAGTACTTC
>TRBJ1-1|TRBD1|TRBV9|few
CASSVGGQGNTEAFF
TGTGCCAGCAGCGTAGGGGGACAGGGGAACACTGAAGCTTTCTTT
>TRBJ2-7|TRBD2|TRBV30|.
CAWSVRASGSYEQYF
TGTGCCTGGAGTGTACGGGCTAGCGGGAGCTACGAGCAGTACTTC
>TRBJ1-5|.|TRBV5-5|.
CASSFEGQPQHF
TGTGCCAGCAGCTTTGAGGGTCAGCCCCAGCATTTT
>TRBJ2-5|TRBD1|TRBV7-7|.
CASSLDRGSETQYF
TGTGCTAGCAGCTTGGACAGGGGGTCAGAGACCCAGTACTTC
>TRBJ1-5|TRBD1|TRBV6-6|once
CASSDRGQDQPQHF
TGTGCCAGCTCCGATAGGGGACAGGATCAGCCCCAGCATTTT
>TRBJ1-1|TRBD1|TRBV9|.
CASSKQGVGAEAFF
TGTGCCAGCAGCAAACAGGGGGTAGGCGCTGAAGCTTTCTTT
>TRBJ2-3|.|TRBV11-2|.
CASSPEYTQYF
TGTGCCAGCAGCCCGGAGTATACGCAGTATTTT
>TRBJ2-2|TRBD2|TRBV10-2|.
CASSDGTSGATGELFF
TGCGCCAGCAGTGATGGGACTAGCGGTGCCACCGGGGAGCTGTTTTTT
>TRBJ2-4|TRBD2|TRBV4-2|.
CASSQPGGNIQYF
TGTGCCAGCAGCCAGCCGGGAGGAAACATTCAGTACTTC
>TRBJ1-3|.|TRBV7-2|.
CASSLGFGGRSISGNTIYF
TGTGCCAGCAGCTTAGGGTTTGGGGGCCGCTCGATCTCTGGAAACACCATATATTTT
>TRBJ1-1|.|TRBV5-1|.
CASSKTALNTEAFF
TGCGCCAGCAGCAAGACAGCTTTGAACACTGAAGCTTTCTTT
>TRBJ1-2|.|TRBV15|few
CATSSRGDLIYGYTF
TGTGCCACCAGCTCCCGGGGGGACCTCATTTATGGCTACACCTTC
>TRBJ2-7|.|TRBV19|.
CASSSRGQFYEQYF
TGTGCCAGTAGTTCCCGAGGACAGTTTTACGAGCAGTACTTC
>TRBJ2-7|TRBD1|TRBV5-5|once
CASSLQDRAYEQYF
TGTGCCAGCAGCTTACAGGACAGGGCCTACGAGCAGTACTTC
>TRBJ2-7|.|TRBV6-5|once
CASSYPGTYEQYF
TGTGCCAGCAGTTACCCGGGAACCTACGAGCAGTACTTC
>TRBJ2-5|.|TRBV4-3|.
CASSQDRFGETQYF
TGCGCCAGCAGCCAAGATCGGTTCGGGGAGACCCAGTACTTC
>TRBJ1-5|TRBD1|TRBV30|once
CAWSKENRDSYQPQHF
TGTGCCTGGAGTAAAGAGAACCGGGACAGTTATCAGCCCCAGCATTTT
>TRBJ1-1|TRBD1|TRBV6-5|.
CASSITGVETEAFF
TGTGCCAGCAGCATAACAGGGGTTGAAACTGAAGCTTTCTTT
>TRBJ2-5|TRBD2|TRBV5-1|.
CASRGTSGTETQYF
TGCGCCAGCAGGGGGACTAGCGGGACTGAGACCCAGTACTTC
>TRBJ2-7|TRBD2|TRBV4-3|.
CASSPRTSGGYEQYF
TGCGCCAGCAGCCCTAGGACTAGCGGGGGGTACGAGCAGTACTTC